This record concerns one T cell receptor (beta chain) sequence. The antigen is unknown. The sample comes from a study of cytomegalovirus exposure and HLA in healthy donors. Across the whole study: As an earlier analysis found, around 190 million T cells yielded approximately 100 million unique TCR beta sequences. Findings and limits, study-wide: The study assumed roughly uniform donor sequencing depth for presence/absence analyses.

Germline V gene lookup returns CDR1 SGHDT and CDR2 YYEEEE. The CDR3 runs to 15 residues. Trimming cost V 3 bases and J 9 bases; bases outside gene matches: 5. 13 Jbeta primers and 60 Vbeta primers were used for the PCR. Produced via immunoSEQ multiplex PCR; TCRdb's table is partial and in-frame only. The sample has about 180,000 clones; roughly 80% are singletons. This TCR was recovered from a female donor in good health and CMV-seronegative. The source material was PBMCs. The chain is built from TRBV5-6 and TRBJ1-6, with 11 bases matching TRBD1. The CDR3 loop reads CASSSPDRGLSPLHF. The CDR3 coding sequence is TGTGCCAGCAGCTCGCCGGACAGGGGGCTTTCACCCCTCCACTTT.